This T cell receptor (beta chain) was observed in a study of T cell responses to AZD1222 COVID-19 vaccine (dated by TCRdb to 2020 to 2022). In the study overall: AZD1222 recipients with second doses at about 4 weeks or about 12 weeks were pooled, because spike-specific TCR depth and breadth did not differ between schedules. A total of approximately 240 trial participants underwent TCR sequencing, of whom about 210 had received two doses of AZD1222 and around 25 had received two doses of the MenACWY control vaccine. Enrollment into the trials was organized by age into subgroups of 18-55, 56-69 and 70-plus years, and those subgroups contained approximately 150, 30 and 60 TCR-sequenced participants, respectively. Here is what the overall study found, with its caveats: The whole spike protein was spanned by vaccine-associated CD4 TCRs, and dominant responses were seen in regions 160-218 and 743-854. No day 14 peak-response samples were available, so repertoires were characterized only after the peak T cell response. Conclusions about previously exposed vaccinees were limited because only a handful of AZD1222 recipients were SARS-CoV-2 seropositive at baseline. Participants were mostly white British, with more females than males. The authors suggested clonal diversity may have been underestimated. Epitopes outside the regions mutated in the B.1.351 and B.1.1.7 variants were reportedly recognized by nearly half of the unique spike-specific TCRs. Spike-specific TCR breadth and depth rose significantly after two AZD1222 doses compared with day 0 and with MenACWY recipients. In the small 56-69-year group, the increase in depth fell short of significance, most likely because of low power.

The CDR3 runs 15 amino acids, cysteine and phenylalanine included. The entry retains the CDR3 DNA only, 45 bases that are in frame from base 1. The germline V gene (reference sequence) gives CDR1 as LNHDA and CDR2 as SQIVND. V is pared back by 7 bases and J by 1 base, with 15 bases lying between the germline termini. The label giving this sample's time point can be read as: baseline before first vaccination. Vaccinee samples came from UK trials COV001 and COV002, including a single-blind randomized controlled phase 2/3 trial of AZD1222 (ChAdOx1 nCoV-19) in healthy adults. Trial participant PBMC samples were collected at day 0 and day 28 after the second dose for TCRbeta chain sequencing. A remark on this clone: What antigen it recognizes has not been identified. No base-level quality is on record; no much larger clone is a single base apart.

The CDR3 regions of human TCRbeta chains were analyzed by immunosequencing. In the authors' own workflow: Repertoire TCRs were matched against a reference library of SARS-CoV-2-specific TCRs generated with the MIRA antigen-specificity platform. Breadth was defined as the fraction of unique TCRs that were SARS-CoV-2-associated, and depth was defined as the fraction of total T cells that were SARS-CoV-2-associated. Using the MIRA data, each spike-specific TCR was mapped to the spike region that the TCR reacts to and placed in a CD4 or CD8 class. Log10-transformed breadth and depth values were compared by one-way ANOVA with Sidak's multiple comparisons tests. TCRdb took this table from immuneACCESS and kept in-frame rearrangements with V and J called. Such tables lack part of the clones; where checked against another copy, unresolved V genes explain under half of the gap, and the rest is unexplained. That table furnishes V, J and clone size, whereas the DNA furnished D and trimming. The sample table lists about 170,000 clones, over 75% of them with a count of one. The ten largest clones add up to approximately 7.2% of the sample.

This sequence was found in an adult in good health. The sample was peripheral blood, taken on day 0 of AZD1222 vaccination. The chain is made from TRBV19 and TRBJ2-3, and the D gene may be TRBD1, 6 bases matching. The CDR3 amino acid sequence is: CASNKRGTGTDTQYF. The nucleotide sequence is TGTGCCAGTAACAAAAGGGGGACGGGCACAGATACGCAGTATTTT.